These 9 T cell receptor beta chains originate from one sample sequenced in a study of beta chain features in type 1 diabetes (dated by TCRdb to the late 2010s). Overall study outcomes, separate from this receptor: Type 1 diabetes patients showed a moderate but significant shortening of TCRB CDR3 length in all four CD4+ subsets.

The library was produced with the immunoSEQ multiplex PCR assay. The entire amount of isolated RNA was reverse transcribed using the High Capacity cDNA Reverse Transcription Kit, so the sequenced TCRB transcripts were expressed ones. TCRdb took this table from immuneACCESS and kept in-frame rearrangements with V and J called. Such tables lack part of the clones; where checked against another copy, unresolved V genes explain under half of the gap, and the rest is unexplained. The sample table contains roughly 100,000 clones; only one count was recorded for roughly 28% of them. The ten most abundant clones make up less than 0.65% of the sample. Their cognate antigens are unknown. The specimen sequenced was central memory CD4+ T cells from blood. The source is a woman under 30 with type 1 diabetes.

This clone was seen more than once but under ten times. This chain uses TRBV15 with TRBJ2-3, with unresolved D. Germline V gives CDR1 LNHNV, CDR2 YYDKDF (reference sequence). This CDR3 has 15 residues. Trimming left V 0 bases short and J 2 bases short, with 9 bases between. This CDR3 is CATSRDYGYTDTQYF. In DNA form, the CDR3 reads TGTGCCACCAGCAGAGATTACGGTTACACAGATACGCAGTATTTT.

V usage is TRBV11-2 and J usage is TRBJ2-1; possibly TRBD2 for D (6 bases). CDR1 is SGHAT, CDR2 FQNNGV, per germline. The CDR3 consists of 15 residues. V was pared by 5 bases and J by 5 bases, with 16 bases between. In DNA, the CDR3 is TGTGCCAGCAGCAAAGATGGGACTCCCGACAATGAGCAGTTCTTC. It specifies CASSKDGTPDNEQFF.

The chain recombines TRBV12-5 with TRBJ1-1, with 8 bases matching TRBD1. This CDR3 is 16 amino acids long. Germline V lookup: CDR1 LGHNT, CDR2 FRNRAP. V trimming: 6 bases; J trimming: 7 bases; junction bases outside the gene matches: 16. In DNA, the CDR3 is TGTGCTAGTGGGGAAATCAGGGGGCGCGGGCTCGGTGAAGCTTTCTTT. The encoded protein is CASGEIRGRGLGEAFF.

The J gene is TRBJ2-1, the V gene TRBV7-2; D may be TRBD2 (6 bases). The germline V and J ends were trimmed by 2 bases and 4 bases, with 12 bases remaining between them. Per germline, CDR1 SGHTA and CDR2 FQGNSA. This CDR3 has 15 residues. The CDR3 nucleotides are TGTGCCAGCAGCTTATGGGCGGGGCGATACAATGAGCAGTTCTTC. As protein: CASSLWAGRYNEQFF.

The chain recombines TRBV14 with TRBJ2-1; perhaps TRBD1 as D (5 bases). V was pared by 4 bases and J by 6 bases, with 13 bases between. Germline CDR1 SGHDN, CDR2 FVKESK. CDR3 length: 14 amino acids. The DNA of the CDR3 is TGTGCCAGCAGCCCCCCAGGCAGGGCCAATGAGCAGTTCTTC. Amino acids: CASSPPGRANEQFF. Variable domain in full (rest from reference TRBV14 and TRBJ2-1): EAGVTQFPSHSVIEKGQTVTLRCDPISGHDNLYWYRRVMGKEIKFLLHFVKESKQDESGMPNNRFLAERTGGTYSTLKVQPAELEDSGVYFCASSPPGRANEQFFGPGTRLTVL.

The gene calls are TRBV30 and TRBJ1-1, with D possibly matching TRBD1 (5 bases). The CDR3 loop spans 18 amino acids. V was cut by 0 bases and J by 0 bases, with 20 bases left in between. The germline V gene encodes CDR1 GTSNPN and CDR2 SVGIG (reference sequence). As DNA, the CDR3 is TGTGCCTGGAGTGTACTCGGGGGGAAGGGGTGGATGAACACTGAAGCTTTCTTT. Its protein is CAWSVLGGKGWMNTEAFF.

V usage is TRBV18 and J usage is TRBJ2-1; TRBD2 matches at 9 bases. The V gene's germline CDR1 is KGHSH and CDR2 LQKENI. The CDR3 sequence is 17 residues long. V gave up 1 base and J gave up 7 bases; unmatched junction bases: 11. As DNA, the CDR3 is TGTGCCAGCTCACCACAATTTAGGGCTAGCGGGAAGAATGAGCAGTTCTTC. This codes for CASSPQFRASGKNEQFF.

The genes are TRBV28 and TRBJ2-3, with D maybe TRBD2 (6 bases). Trimming cost V 3 bases and J 4 bases, with 17 bases left between them. Germline loops: CDR1 MDHEN, CDR2 SYDVKM. The CDR3 length is 16 residues. CDR3 loop: CASSFLGGGSSDTQYF. The CDR3 nucleotides read TGTGCCAGCAGTTTTTTGGGAGGAGGGAGCTCAGATACGCAGTATTTT.

This CDR3 reads CASTTGFETQYF. The CDR3 DNA reads as TGTGCCAGCACCACCGGGTTCGAGACCCAGTACTTC. The chain combines TRBV7-8 with TRBJ2-5; D is unclear. The CDR3 contains 12 residues. Trimming stripped 7 bases from V and 5 bases from J, with 11 bases between. In germline, CDR1 is SGHVS, CDR2 FQNEAQ.